The 27 T cell receptor beta chains below were found in one sample sequenced in a study of blood T cell repertoires in COVID-19 (dated by TCRdb to the early 2020s). Receptor libraries were prepared by the immunoSEQ multiplex PCR assay. The table comes from immuneACCESS by way of TCRdb, which keeps in-frame sequences with V and J called. Part of the clones is missing from these tables; in studies checked, under half for an unresolved V gene and the rest for unknown reasons. Here the sample has 100,000 to 150,000 clones; under 90% occur a single time. Of the sample, less than 15% falls within the top ten clones. Sequencing was carried out using peripheral blood. Source of these receptors: a woman in her sixties with acute or convalescent COVID-19.

The chain recombines TRBV5-8 with TRBJ1-6, with 9 bases lining up with TRBD1. The junction had 0 bases not matched to a gene; V was cut back by 3 bases and J by 8 bases. The CDR3 runs 13 residues. CDR1 and CDR2 (germline): SGHTS, YDEGEE. The CDR3 sequence: CASSWDRDSPLHF. The CDR3 nucleotides read TGTGCCAGCAGCTGGGACAGGGATTCACCCCTCCACTTT.

The J gene is TRBJ1-1, the V gene TRBV6-5; D gene unclear. Looked up from germline, CDR1 is MNHEY and CDR2 is SVGAGI. The V end lost 5 bases, the J end lost 0 bases, and 7 bases lay between the germline ends. The CDR3 spans 13 residues. CDR3 in DNA: TGTGCCAGCAGTCCTTTAATGAACACTGAAGCTTTCTTT. Protein product: CASSPLMNTEAFF.

This clone occurred once. The genes are TRBV30 and TRBJ2-4; D perhaps matches TRBD1 (6 bases). This CDR3 contains 14 residues. V was trimmed by 4 bases and J by 0 bases, leaving 10 bases between them. In germline, CDR1 is GTSNPN, CDR2 SVGIG (reference sequence). As DNA, the CDR3 is TGTGCCTGGAACAGGGTGAGAGCCAAAAACATTCAGTACTTC. This translates into CAWNRVRAKNIQYF.

As for this clone: The junction departs from germline at one end; a sequencing error may be responsible. V gene TRBV12-5 combines with J gene TRBJ1-2; 9 bases match TRBD1. From germline, CDR1 is LGHNT and CDR2 FRNRAP. This CDR3 spans 12 amino acids. The CDR3 DNA is TGTGCTAGTGGCTTGGGACAGGGAGAGGGCACCTTC. Its translation: CASGLGQGEGTF.

This sequence joins TRBV5-5 and TRBJ2-3, with D possibly matching TRBD1 (6 bases). Germline CDR1 SGHKS, CDR2 YYEKEE (reference sequence). V lost 0 bases, J lost 2 bases, and 10 bases lay in between. This CDR3 has 15 amino acids. DNA for the CDR3: TGTGCCAGCAGCTTGGCAGGGGACAACACAGATACGCAGTATTTT. It yields the protein CASSLAGDNTDTQYF.

As to this clone: This CDR3 is also generated by other DNA sequences in the sample. The rearrangement joins TRBV20-1 to TRBJ1-1; D is unresolved. Germline V lookup: CDR1 DFQATT, CDR2 SNEGSKA (reference sequence). There are 11 residues in the CDR3. Between the trimmed V and J ends, which lost 3 bases and 8 bases, there was a span of 10 bases. CDR3 DNA sequence: TGCAGTGCTAGTCGGGGTGGGGAAGCTTTCTTT. Its protein product is CSASRGGEAFF.

The rearrangement joins TRBV7-3 to TRBJ1-1; 8 nucleotides match TRBD1. This CDR3 contains 18 residues. Germline CDR1 SGHTA, CDR2 FQGTGA. The junction had 16 bases not matched to a gene; V was cut back by 6 bases and J by 1 base. CDR3 residues: CASSRISAGQGPNTEAFF. CDR3 nucleotide sequence: TGTGCCAGCAGTCGCATTTCTGCAGGACAGGGCCCGAACACTGAAGCTTTCTTT.

This clone was seen only a few times. The gene calls are TRBV5-1 and TRBJ1-1, with TRBD1 as a possible D gene (5 bases). V lost 7 bases and J lost 0, with 19 bases in between. From germline, CDR1 is SGHRS and CDR2 YFSETQ. CDR3 length: 16 residues. DNA of the CDR3: TGCGCCAGCCAAAAAGGGGAAGGCCTAGTGAACACTGAAGCTTTCTTT. Encoded protein: CASQKGEGLVNTEAFF.

V and J are TRBV28 and TRBJ1-1; D gene ambiguous. Germline assignment: CDR1 MDHEN and CDR2 SYDVKM. This CDR3 is built from 12 residues. V lost 8 bases and J 0 bases, leaving 7 bases between the germline ends. Here the CDR3 DNA reads TGTGCCAGCGCGGCGTTGAACACTGAAGCTTTCTTT. This translates into CASAALNTEAFF.

The CDR3 sequence: CASSLQGIEAFF. The CDR3 DNA reads as TGCGCCAGCAGCTTACAGGGTATTGAAGCTTTCTTT. V gene TRBV5-1 combines with J gene TRBJ1-1, with TRBD1 as a possible D gene (6 bases). The CDR3 is 12 residues long. Deletions cut 2 bases from V and 7 bases from J, with 9 bases between. CDR1 is SGHRS, CDR2 YFSETQ, per germline.

The chain combines TRBV10-2 with TRBJ2-7; a possible D gene is TRBD2 (6 bases). The ends were cut back, 4 bases at V and 2 bases at J, with 12 bases in the middle. Germline V lookup: CDR1 WSHSY, CDR2 SAAADI. The CDR3 covers 14 residues. CDR3 sequence reads: CASSVLSGAYEQYF. The CDR3 nucleotides are TGCGCCAGCAGTGTTTTATCGGGGGCCTACGAGCAGTACTTC.

This chain joins TRBV5-1 and TRBJ1-1; 7 bases match TRBD1. Trimming cost V 0 bases and J 8 bases; bases outside gene matches: 4. Germline V gene sequence: CDR1 SGHRS, CDR2 YFSETQ. The CDR3 extends over 13 amino acids. The DNA for the CDR3 is TGCGCCAGCAGCTTGGGACAGGGAGCCGAAGCTTTCTTT. As protein: CASSLGQGAEAFF.

This clone was picked up one time. The chain recombines TRBV30 with TRBJ2-5; D possibly corresponds to TRBD1 (5 bases). The germline V gene has CDR1 GTSNPN and CDR2 SVGIG (reference sequence). CDR3 length: 13 amino acids. The V and J ends lost 5 bases and 2 bases respectively, with 12 bases between them. The CDR3 sequence is CAWATGAQETQYF. CDR3 in DNA: TGTGCCTGGGCTACAGGCGCGCAAGAGACCCAGTACTTC.

The table lists this clone with a few counts. The gene calls are TRBV19 and TRBJ1-1, with 9 bases matching TRBD1. The CDR3 totals 15 residues. V lost 10 bases and J lost 13; bases outside the gene matches: 22. Germline V gene lookup returns CDR1 LNHDA and CDR2 SQIVND (reference sequence). CDR3 in DNA: TGTGCCACCAGCCATAGAACAGGGGGCGCGAATGCCGGTTTCTTT. This codes for CATSHRTGGANAGFF.

The gene calls are TRBV3-1 (or the pseudogene TRBV3-2) and TRBJ2-3, with 7 bases lining up with TRBD2. The trim removed 4 bases at V and 2 bases at J, leaving 12 bases unmatched. Germline V gene lookup returns CDR1 LGHDT and CDR2 YNNKEL (reference sequence). The CDR3 length is 17 residues. In DNA form, the CDR3 reads TGTGCCAGCAGCCCGAAAATGCGGGGGTCGTTCACAGATACGCAGTATTTT. Residues: CASSPKMRGSFTDTQYF.

This rearrangement joins TRBV30 to TRBJ1-3; D unclear. CDR3 length: 11 amino acids. V dropped 4 bases and J dropped 4 bases, with 5 bases sitting between them. CDR1 and CDR2 from the germline V gene are GTSNPN and SVGIG (reference sequence). The CDR3 region has the DNA TGTGCCTGGACGCGGGGAAACACCATATATTTT. Encoded protein: CAWTRGNTIYF.

V is TRBV2 and J is TRBJ2-2; 9 bases are shared with TRBD1. The ends lost 2 bases at V and 4 bases at J; junction bases unmatched: 14. The CDR3 spans 19 residues. Germline values: CDR1 SNHLY, CDR2 FYNNEI. The CDR3 DNA is TGTGCCAGCAGTGAACAAAAGCTTTCCGGGACAGGGCCCACCGGGGAGCTGTTTTTT. As protein: CASSEQKLSGTGPTGELFF.

This chain uses TRBV2 with TRBJ1-5, with unresolved D. CDR1 is SNHLY, CDR2 FYNNEI, per germline. The V end lost 4 bases, the J end lost 7 bases, and 14 bases lay between the germline ends. The CDR3 runs to 14 residues. The CDR3 protein is CASSGGGKWQPQHF. CDR3 bases: TGTGCCAGCAGTGGGGGAGGGAAGTGGCAGCCCCAGCATTTT.

This clone was counted between two and nine times. The CDR3 spells CSARGDYGYTF. CDR3 bases: TGCAGTGCTCGGGGAGACTATGGCTACACCTTC. V gene TRBV20-1 combines with J gene TRBJ1-2; no clear D gene. The CDR3 runs to 11 residues. In germline, CDR1 is DFQATT, CDR2 SNEGSKA (reference sequence). Trimming cost V 5 bases and J 3 bases, with 7 bases left between them.

CDR3 DNA sequence: TGTGCCAGCAGCTTGTCGGGGACTGAAGCTTTCTTT. Amino acids: CASSLSGTEAFF. This rearrangement joins TRBV11-3 to TRBJ1-1; no firm D call. The CDR3 runs to 12 residues. V was pared by 3 bases and J by 5 bases, with 7 bases between. Germline loops: CDR1 SGHNT, CDR2 YENEEA.

The chain carries TRBV5-1 and TRBJ1-1; D remains unclear. This CDR3 has 12 amino acids. The V end lost 4 bases, the J end lost 1 base, and 5 bases lay between the germline ends. Per germline, CDR1 SGHRS and CDR2 YFSETQ. DNA of the CDR3: TGCGCCAGCAGCCAGTGGAACACTGAAGCTTTCTTT. Its protein is CASSQWNTEAFF. The whole variable domain, filled in from reference TRBV5-1 and TRBJ1-1, reads KAGVTQTPRYLIKTRGQQVTLSCSPISGHRSVSWYQQTPGQGLQFLFEYFSETQRNKGNFPGRFSGRQFSNSRSEMNVSTLELGDSALYLCASSQWNTEAFFGQGTRLTVV.

The J gene is TRBJ2-5, the V gene TRBV10-3; D possibly corresponds to TRBD2 (5 bases). Germline V lookup: CDR1 ENHRY, CDR2 SYGVKD. Trimming removed 10 bases from V and 4 bases from J, with 16 bases in between. This CDR3 region has 13 residues. The CDR3 is CASRDNRGETQYF. The CDR3 region has the DNA TGTGCCAGCCGGGATAACCGAGGAGAGACCCAGTACTTC.

The rearrangement joins TRBV28 to TRBJ1-2, with 8 positions matching TRBD1. CDR1 and CDR2 from the germline V gene are MDHEN and SYDVKM. The CDR3 is made up of 16 amino acids. The trim removed 6 bases at V and 5 bases at J, leaving 14 bases unmatched. The CDR3 bases are TGTGCCAGCAGGCCAAGCCGTGGACAGGGCGAGTATGGCTACACCTTC. This encodes CASRPSRGQGEYGYTF.

V usage is TRBV7-9 and J usage is TRBJ1-2, with D possibly TRBD1 on 6 matching bases. This CDR3 contains 14 residues. Deletions cut 5 bases from V and 2 bases from J, with 12 bases between. Germline V gives CDR1 SEHNR, CDR2 FQNEAQ (reference sequence). The CDR3 protein is CASSPGGGNYGYTF. The CDR3 nucleotides are TGTGCCAGCAGCCCGGGGGGGGGCAACTATGGCTACACCTTC.

The rearrangement links TRBV10-3 to TRBJ2-5; D possibly corresponds to TRBD2 (6 bases). Between the trimmed V and J ends, which lost 6 bases and 5 bases, there was a span of 19 bases. Germline V gene lookup returns CDR1 ENHRY and CDR2 SYGVKD. The CDR3 contains 15 residues. For the CDR3, the DNA is TGTGCCATCAGAGCCGGGACTGGGGGGAAGGAGACCCAGTACTTC. This sequence encodes CAIRAGTGGKETQYF.

This clone was detected only once. The chain couples TRBV6-6 to TRBJ2-2; weak D call: TRBD1 (6 bases). Germline CDR1 reads MNHNY; CDR2 reads SVGAGI (reference sequence). The CDR3 extends over 14 amino acids. The germline V and J ends were trimmed by 7 bases and 6 bases, with 15 bases remaining between them. This CDR3 reads CASTSTGIPGELFF. The CDR3 region has the DNA TGTGCCAGCACCTCAACAGGGATCCCCGGGGAGCTGTTTTTT.

This clone has a single count. The V gene is TRBV19, the J gene TRBJ1-2; TRBD1 is a possible D gene (6 bases). The germline gives CDR1 LNHDA, CDR2 SQIVND (reference sequence). This CDR3 is 12 amino acids long. V dropped 5 bases and J dropped 4 bases, with 8 bases sitting between them. The CDR3, as DNA: TGTGCCAGTAGTGTACAGGGCTATGGCTACACCTTC. Protein sequence: CASSVQGYGYTF.